These T cell receptor beta chains were read from a single sample in a study of T cell repertoires in cytomegalovirus infection. In TCRdb, the reads were re-called with MiXCR into one record per CDR3 protein. Among hundreds of thousands of distinct CDR3 sequences listed, under 35% were seen once. For these TCRs, the target antigens are not known. Specimen: cultured PBMCs, collected from culture after CMV antigen stimulation. These receptors were collected from a human donor in good health (CMV status not recorded). Some clones in this sample may be carry-over from other donors' samples. Each CDR3 is given with its conserved first and last residue. The order of the fields is J gene, clone size, V gene, D gene, CDR3 protein, CDR3 DNA. A D gene is named only where the DNA matches it firmly. Clone size is given for some rows only: seen once, a few or many times, or a class if the clone is expanded.

j_gene: TRBJ1-1
abundance: few
v_gene: TRBV7-9
d_gene: .
CDR3aa: CASSLVESGFEAFF
CDR3nt: TGTGCCAGCAGCTTAGTTGAAAGCGGTTTTGAAGCTTTCTTT

j_gene: TRBJ2-5
abundance: .
v_gene: TRBV7-7
d_gene: .
CDR3aa: CASSRTGNLIKETQYF
CDR3nt: TGTGCTAGCAGCCGTACCGGGAACCTTATTAAAGAGACCCAGTACTTC

j_gene: TRBJ1-2
abundance: .
v_gene: TRBV6-5
d_gene: .
CDR3aa: CASTPAPGDYGYTF
CDR3nt: TGTGCCAGCACTCCCGCCCCCGGGGACTATGGCTACACCTTC

j_gene: TRBJ1-1
abundance: .
v_gene: TRBV9
d_gene: .
CDR3aa: CASSVLSRNTEAFF
CDR3nt: TGTGCCAGCAGCGTACTCTCAAGGAACACTGAAGCTTTCTTT

j_gene: TRBJ2-3
abundance: .
v_gene: TRBV7-9
d_gene: TRBD1
CDR3aa: CASSGGQGSTDTQYF
CDR3nt: TGTGCCAGCAGCGGCGGACAGGGATCCACAGATACGCAGTATTTT

j_gene: TRBJ1-2
abundance: .
v_gene: TRBV5-4
d_gene: .
CDR3aa: CASSSHRAQDYGYTF
CDR3nt: TGTGCCAGCAGCAGTCACAGGGCCCAGGACTATGGCTACACCTTC

j_gene: TRBJ2-1
abundance: few
v_gene: TRBV4-2
d_gene: TRBD1
CDR3aa: CASSRGTGHNNEQFF
CDR3nt: TGTGCCAGCAGCCGTGGGACAGGACACAACAATGAGCAGTTCTTC

j_gene: TRBJ1-5
abundance: .
v_gene: TRBV20-1
d_gene: .
CDR3aa: CSASRLDMRMNQPQHF
CDR3nt: TGCAGTGCTAGCCGCTTAGACATGCGGATGAATCAGCCCCAGCATTTT

j_gene: TRBJ2-1
abundance: .
v_gene: TRBV19
d_gene: TRBD2
CDR3aa: CASSRGLALYNEQFF
CDR3nt: TGTGCCAGTAGTAGGGGACTAGCATTATACAATGAGCAGTTCTTC

j_gene: TRBJ2-1
abundance: .
v_gene: TRBV7-9
d_gene: TRBD2
CDR3aa: CASSLASAGANEQFF
CDR3nt: TGTGCCAGCAGCTTAGCTTCAGCGGGGGCGAATGAGCAGTTCTTC

j_gene: TRBJ1-2
abundance: .
v_gene: TRBV7-8
d_gene: TRBD1
CDR3aa: CASSLQGQAPNGYTF
CDR3nt: TGTGCCAGCAGCTTGCAGGGACAGGCGCCCAATGGCTACACCTTC

j_gene: TRBJ2-1
abundance: few
v_gene: TRBV2
d_gene: .
CDR3aa: CASSSPGTIYEQFF
CDR3nt: TGTGCCAGCAGCTCCCCCGGGACAATTTATGAGCAGTTCTTC

j_gene: TRBJ1-1
abundance: .
v_gene: TRBV27
d_gene: TRBD1
CDR3aa: CASTPRQGDTEAFF
CDR3nt: TGTGCCAGCACCCCTCGACAGGGGGATACTGAAGCTTTCTTT

j_gene: TRBJ2-1
abundance: many
v_gene: TRBV7-2
d_gene: TRBD2
CDR3aa: CASSLDPLVRRGGYEQFF
CDR3nt: TGTGCCAGCAGCTTAGATCCCCTAGTCCGGCGGGGAGGGTATGAGCAGTTCTTC

j_gene: TRBJ1-5
abundance: few
v_gene: TRBV7-8
d_gene: .
CDR3aa: CASSLKEQGLSNQPQHF
CDR3nt: TGTGCCAGCAGCTTAAAGGAACAGGGCCTTAGCAATCAGCCCCAGCATTTT

j_gene: TRBJ2-4
abundance: .
v_gene: TRBV2
d_gene: .
CDR3aa: CASRETKNIQYF
CDR3nt: TGTGCCAGCAGAGAAACCAAAAACATTCAGTACTTC

j_gene: TRBJ2-7
abundance: many
v_gene: TRBV12-3/TRBV12-4
d_gene: TRBD2
CDR3aa: CASSLDPLAGGFEQYF
CDR3nt: TGTGCCAGCAGTTTAGACCCACTAGCGGGAGGCTTCGAGCAGTACTTC

j_gene: TRBJ2-2
abundance: few
v_gene: TRBV7-8
d_gene: TRBD2
CDR3aa: CASSLLALAGGTGELFF
CDR3nt: TGTGCCAGCAGCTTATTGGCACTAGCGGGAGGAACCGGGGAGCTGTTTTTT

j_gene: TRBJ1-2
abundance: .
v_gene: TRBV2
d_gene: .
CDR3aa: CASSRAGGSGYTF
CDR3nt: TGTGCCAGCAGCCGAGCGGGGGGTTCTGGCTACACCTTC

j_gene: TRBJ2-2
abundance: few
v_gene: TRBV29-1
d_gene: TRBD1
CDR3aa: CSVEGIGTGGTGELFF
CDR3nt: TGCAGCGTTGAAGGCATCGGGACAGGGGGCACCGGGGAGCTGTTTTTT

j_gene: TRBJ1-1
abundance: .
v_gene: TRBV5-5
d_gene: .
CDR3aa: CASSLTISRVSDTEAFF
CDR3nt: TGTGCCAGCAGCTTGACTATATCTCGGGTATCCGACACTGAAGCTTTCTTT

j_gene: TRBJ1-1
abundance: .
v_gene: TRBV27
d_gene: .
CDR3aa: CASTRTANTEAFF
CDR3nt: TGTGCCAGCACCAGAACAGCGAACACTGAAGCTTTCTTT

j_gene: TRBJ1-5
abundance: .
v_gene: TRBV18
d_gene: .
CDR3aa: CASSPGKGNSEQPQHF
CDR3nt: TGTGCCAGCTCACCAGGCAAGGGAAACTCTGAACAGCCCCAGCATTTT

j_gene: TRBJ1-2
abundance: .
v_gene: TRBV12-3/TRBV12-4
d_gene: TRBD1
CDR3aa: CASSIIKTGGDDYGYTF
CDR3nt: TGTGCCAGCAGTATAATTAAGACAGGGGGCGATGACTATGGCTACACCTTC

j_gene: TRBJ2-1
abundance: many
v_gene: TRBV27
d_gene: TRBD1
CDR3aa: CASSLYLTGGQFF
CDR3nt: TGTGCCAGCAGTTTATATCTGACAGGGGGACAGTTCTTC

j_gene: TRBJ1-2
abundance: .
v_gene: TRBV2
d_gene: TRBD1
CDR3aa: CASSGDRNYGYTF
CDR3nt: TGTGCCAGCAGCGGGGACAGGAATTATGGCTACACCTTC

j_gene: TRBJ2-1
abundance: few
v_gene: TRBV2
d_gene: TRBD2
CDR3aa: CASIRASGYNEQFF
CDR3nt: TGTGCCAGCATTCGCGCTAGCGGCTACAATGAGCAGTTCTTC

j_gene: TRBJ2-1
abundance: few
v_gene: TRBV6-5
d_gene: .
CDR3aa: CASTGLGLEQFF
CDR3nt: TGTGCCAGCACCGGCCTGGGGCTTGAGCAGTTCTTC

j_gene: TRBJ2-1
abundance: .
v_gene: TRBV27
d_gene: .
CDR3aa: CASRRDSNSYNEQFF
CDR3nt: TGTGCCAGCAGACGGGACTCAAACTCCTACAATGAGCAGTTCTTC

j_gene: TRBJ2-2
abundance: .
v_gene: TRBV11-1
d_gene: .
CDR3aa: CASSLGLLKSGELFF
CDR3nt: TGTGCCAGCAGCTTAGGCCTTTTAAAGAGCGGGGAGCTGTTTTTT

j_gene: TRBJ2-7
abundance: .
v_gene: TRBV28
d_gene: TRBD2
CDR3aa: CASSLFPLKGGRTYEQYF
CDR3nt: TGTGCCAGCAGTTTATTTCCCCTAAAGGGCGGGAGAACCTACGAGCAGTACTTC

j_gene: TRBJ2-1
abundance: .
v_gene: TRBV29-1
d_gene: TRBD2
CDR3aa: CSVETPLAGVPDYNEQFF
CDR3nt: TGCAGCGTTGAGACCCCCCTAGCGGGAGTTCCGGATTACAATGAGCAGTTCTTC

j_gene: TRBJ2-2
abundance: few
v_gene: TRBV7-3
d_gene: .
CDR3aa: CASSSTNTGELFF
CDR3nt: TGTGCCAGCAGCTCAACGAACACCGGGGAGCTGTTTTTT

j_gene: TRBJ2-1
abundance: .
v_gene: TRBV11-1
d_gene: .
CDR3aa: CASIQGRFSTAPNEQFF
CDR3nt: TGTGCCAGCATCCAAGGACGGTTTTCTACCGCGCCCAATGAGCAGTTCTTC

j_gene: TRBJ1-6
abundance: once
v_gene: TRBV29-1
d_gene: TRBD1
CDR3aa: CSVSGGLNSPLHF
CDR3nt: TGCAGCGTCTCAGGGGGACTTAATTCACCCCTCCACTTT

j_gene: TRBJ2-7
abundance: .
v_gene: TRBV5-1
d_gene: .
CDR3aa: CASSLDRAPYEQYF
CDR3nt: TGCGCCAGCAGCTTGGATAGGGCCCCCTACGAGCAGTACTTC

j_gene: TRBJ1-1
abundance: .
v_gene: TRBV20-1
d_gene: TRBD1
CDR3aa: CSPLQGANTEAFF
CDR3nt: TGCAGTCCGCTCCAGGGGGCGAACACTGAAGCTTTCTTT

j_gene: TRBJ1-5
abundance: .
v_gene: TRBV10-3
d_gene: .
CDR3aa: CAISERLGTGDQPQHF
CDR3nt: TGTGCCATCAGTGAGCGTTTGGGAACAGGAGATCAGCCCCAGCATTTT

j_gene: TRBJ2-7
abundance: .
v_gene: TRBV7-6
d_gene: .
CDR3aa: CASSAHQPGNSYEQYF
CDR3nt: TGTGCCAGCAGCGCACACCAGCCCGGGAACTCCTACGAGCAGTACTTC

j_gene: TRBJ1-2
abundance: few
v_gene: TRBV19
d_gene: TRBD1
CDR3aa: CASSPGQGDGYTF
CDR3nt: TGTGCCAGCAGTCCCGGACAGGGGGATGGCTACACCTTC

j_gene: TRBJ2-7
abundance: few
v_gene: TRBV6-1
d_gene: TRBD2
CDR3aa: CASSGPTSGTGGEQYF
CDR3nt: TGTGCCAGCAGTGGTCCGACTAGCGGGACTGGGGGCGAGCAGTACTTC

j_gene: TRBJ2-5
abundance: .
v_gene: TRBV14
d_gene: TRBD1
CDR3aa: CASSVNRGLETQYF
CDR3nt: TGTGCCAGCAGCGTGAACAGGGGGCTTGAGACCCAGTACTTC

j_gene: TRBJ2-5
abundance: few
v_gene: TRBV2
d_gene: TRBD2
CDR3aa: CASSERLREGRETQYF
CDR3nt: TGTGCCAGCAGTGAAAGGCTGAGGGAGGGCCGGGAGACCCAGTACTTC

j_gene: TRBJ1-4
abundance: .
v_gene: TRBV5-1
d_gene: .
CDR3aa: CASSLEGNEKLFF
CDR3nt: TGCGCCAGCAGCTTGGAAGGGAATGAAAAACTGTTTTTT

j_gene: TRBJ1-5
abundance: few
v_gene: TRBV19
d_gene: .
CDR3aa: CASTTMGLPRGNQPQHF
CDR3nt: TGTGCCAGTACTACCATGGGACTCCCGAGAGGCAATCAGCCCCAGCATTTT

j_gene: TRBJ1-1
abundance: .
v_gene: TRBV29-1
d_gene: .
CDR3aa: CTHREWNTEAFF
CDR3nt: TGCACCCACAGGGAGTGGAACACTGAAGCTTTCTTT

j_gene: TRBJ1-4
abundance: .
v_gene: TRBV12-3/TRBV12-4
d_gene: .
CDR3aa: CASSLDIGGDGEKLFF
CDR3nt: TGTGCCAGCAGTTTAGACATCGGCGGAGATGGGGAAAAACTGTTTTTT

j_gene: TRBJ2-1
abundance: .
v_gene: TRBV10-1
d_gene: TRBD2
CDR3aa: CASSESAQRGYNEQFF
CDR3nt: TGCGCCAGCAGTGAGTCAGCCCAGCGGGGGTACAATGAGCAGTTCTTC

j_gene: TRBJ2-2
abundance: .
v_gene: TRBV19
d_gene: TRBD2
CDR3aa: CASKAGEITGELFF
CDR3nt: TGTGCCAGTAAGGCGGGAGAGATCACCGGGGAGCTGTTTTTT

j_gene: TRBJ2-3
abundance: many
v_gene: TRBV7-6
d_gene: .
CDR3aa: CASSLSLGTDTQYF
CDR3nt: TGTGCCAGCAGCCTATCCTTAGGCACAGATACGCAGTATTTT

j_gene: TRBJ1-5
abundance: .
v_gene: TRBV28
d_gene: .
CDR3aa: CASTLSGAGSNQPQHF
CDR3nt: TGTGCCAGCACCCTATCGGGGGCGGGTAGCAATCAGCCCCAGCATTTT

j_gene: TRBJ1-1
abundance: .
v_gene: TRBV6-1
d_gene: TRBD1
CDR3aa: CASSDGDRKAFF
CDR3nt: TGTGCCAGCAGTGATGGGGACAGAAAAGCTTTCTTT

j_gene: TRBJ2-1
abundance: .
v_gene: TRBV10-3
d_gene: TRBD2
CDR3aa: CAISGTSGSSYNEQFF
CDR3nt: TGTGCCATCAGTGGGACTAGCGGAAGCTCCTACAATGAGCAGTTCTTC

j_gene: TRBJ1-2
abundance: .
v_gene: TRBV20-1
d_gene: .
CDR3aa: CSASRGEDGYTF
CDR3nt: TGCAGTGCTAGCAGGGGCGAGGATGGCTACACCTTC

j_gene: TRBJ2-5
abundance: .
v_gene: TRBV7-2
d_gene: .
CDR3aa: CASSLVNTRRRETQYF
CDR3nt: TGTGCCAGCAGCTTAGTGAACACCCGTCGGCGTGAGACCCAGTACTTC

j_gene: TRBJ2-5
abundance: .
v_gene: TRBV20-1
d_gene: .
CDR3aa: CSAVDGGLEETQYF
CDR3nt: TGCAGTGCTGTGGACGGCGGCCTGGAAGAGACCCAGTACTTC

j_gene: TRBJ2-1
abundance: few
v_gene: TRBV7-6
d_gene: TRBD2
CDR3aa: CASSLITSGNNEQFF
CDR3nt: TGTGCCAGCAGTCTTATCACTAGCGGTAACAATGAGCAGTTCTTC

j_gene: TRBJ2-7
abundance: few
v_gene: TRBV27
d_gene: .
CDR3aa: CASSQLERAYEQYF
CDR3nt: TGTGCCAGCAGTCAGCTGGAGAGGGCGTACGAGCAGTACTTC

j_gene: TRBJ2-7
abundance: .
v_gene: TRBV11-2
d_gene: TRBD2
CDR3aa: CASSTRTSGRAFGQYF
CDR3nt: TGTGCCAGCAGCACCCGGACTAGCGGGAGGGCGTTCGGGCAGTACTTC